The 4 T cell receptor beta chains below come from one sample, sequenced in a study of neurological immune-mediated disorders. Each CDR3 protein is one row after TCRdb ran MiXCR on the 5' RACE reads. The sample includes about 15,000 distinct CDR3 sequences, 3.5% seen only once; the top ten take around 20%. Sequenced material: CD8+ T cells from blood. These receptors were collected from a woman aged 40 to 50 in good health.

This clonotype was observed many times. The V and J genes are TRBV7-8 and TRBJ2-7, with TRBD1 matching over 9 bases. The CDR3 length is 16 residues. Per germline, CDR1 SGHVS and CDR2 FQNEAQ. Trimming at V came to 1 base and at J to 1 base, leaving 5 bases not matched to a gene. The CDR3 protein is CASSLGSGTGSYEQYF. CDR3 in DNA: TGTGCCAGCAGCTTAGGATCCGGGACAGGGTCCTACGAGCAGTACTTC.

The V gene is TRBV3-1, the J gene TRBJ2-7, with TRBD1 as a possible D gene (5 bases). The V and J ends lost 3 bases and 3 bases respectively, with 9 bases between them. The CDR3 is 13 amino acids. Germline V gene lookup returns CDR1 LGHDT and CDR2 YNNKEL (reference sequence). The CDR3 DNA reads TGTGCCAGCAGCCAGACAGAATACTACGAGCAGTACTTC. Its translation is CASSQTEYYEQYF.

Ten or more counts support this clonotype. The chain recombines TRBV14 with TRBJ1-1, with D unresolved. V gave up 1 base and J gave up 4 bases, with 7 bases separating them. The CDR3 extends over 13 amino acids. Germline assignment: CDR1 SGHDN and CDR2 FVKESK. CDR3 DNA: TGTGCCAGCAGCCAAGTCCACAGCACTGAAGCTTTCTTT. Encoded protein: CASSQVHSTEAFF.

This clonotype was recorded at least ten times. The V call is TRBV6-1, the J call TRBJ2-1; D gene uncertain. This CDR3 spans 12 amino acids. The germline CDR1 and CDR2 sequences are MNHNS and SASEGT. V lost 5 bases, J lost 5 bases, and 7 bases lay in between. The CDR3 DNA reads as TGTGCCAGCAGTCCCGGAGACAATGAGCAGTTCTTC. Its protein is CASSPGDNEQFF.